What follows are 23 T cell receptor beta chains derived from one specimen sequenced in a study of cytomegalovirus exposure and HLA in healthy donors. The PCR employed 60 Vbeta primers together with 13 Jbeta primers. Libraries were prepared by immunoSEQ multiplex PCR; TCRdb keeps only in-frame clonotypes and omits some of them. The sample records around 130,000 clones, approximately 71% being singletons. The specimen was PBMCs. These TCRs come from a woman aged 55 to 70 in good health and CMV-seronegative.

This clone was recorded only once. This chain connects TRBV7-9 to TRBJ2-5; tentatively, D is TRBD1 (6 bases). The J call may not be correct, given that the DNA end is closer to TRBJ2-7. In germline, CDR1 is SEHNR, CDR2 FQNEAQ (reference sequence). This CDR3 has 13 amino acids. CDR3 sequence: CASSPDRYYEQYF. The CDR3 nucleotides are TGTGCCAGCAGCCCCGACAGGTATTACGAGCAGTACTTC.

This clone came up a few times. The rearrangement uses TRBV11-2 and TRBJ1-1, with D maybe TRBD1 (5 bases). This CDR3 has 14 residues. The V gene lost 4 bases and the J gene lost 3 bases, with 12 bases spanning the gap. In germline, CDR1 is SGHAT, CDR2 FQNNGV. Written as DNA, the CDR3 is TGTGCCAGCAGCTCTCTGGGGGGATACACTGAAGCTTTCTTT. It codes for CASSSLGGYTEAFF. The full variable domain, rest sourced from reference TRBV11-2 and TRBJ1-1, is EAGVAQSPRYKIIEKRQSVAFWCNPISGHATLYWYQQILGQGPKLLIQFQNNGVVDDSQLPKDRFSAERLKGVDSTLKIQPAKLEDSAVYLCASSSLGGYTEAFFGQGTRLTVV.

V gene TRBV7-3 combines with J gene TRBJ2-5; 8 positions agree with TRBD1. The CDR3 length is 17 residues. Germline V gene lookup returns CDR1 SGHTA and CDR2 FQGTGA. Unmatched junction bases numbered 13, after V lost 5 bases and J lost 2 bases. The CDR3, as DNA: TGTGCCAGCAGCCCCGGACAGGGTATCGGAGCTCAAGAGACCCAGTACTTC. This translates into CASSPGQGIGAQETQYF.

The chain recombines TRBV7-7 with TRBJ2-7, with D perhaps matching TRBD2 (6 bases). The V and J ends lost 6 bases and 1 base respectively, with 16 bases between them. This CDR3 has 15 amino acids. The germline CDR1 and CDR2 sequences are SSHAT and FNYEAQ (reference sequence). CDR3 protein: CASSPSLALSYEQYF. CDR3 in DNA: TGTGCCAGCAGTCCCTCACTAGCACTTTCCTACGAGCAGTACTTC. The full variable domain, in which reference TRBV7-7 and TRBJ2-7 provide the parts outside the CDR3, is GAGVSQSPRYKVTKRGQDVTLRCDPISSHATLYWYQQALGQGPEFLTYFNYEAQPDKSGLPSDRFSAERPEGSISTLTIQRTEQRDSAMYRCASSPSLALSYEQYFGPGTRLTVT.

DNA for the CDR3: TGTGCCACCAGCACCAGACAGGGGACCTCCTACGAGCAGTACTTC. The encoded protein is CATSTRQGTSYEQYF. V is TRBV15 and J is TRBJ2-7; 8 nucleotides agree with TRBD1. V gave up 4 bases and J gave up 0 bases; unmatched junction bases: 5. Germline V gives CDR1 LNHNV, CDR2 YYDKDF (reference sequence). The CDR3 covers 15 residues.

This chain uses TRBV28 with TRBJ1-2, with 12 positions matching TRBD1. Germline assignment: CDR1 MDHEN and CDR2 SYDVKM. With 5 bases clipped from V and 8 bases from J, the junction kept 6 bases outside the gene matches. This CDR3 has 14 residues. CDR3 DNA sequence: TGTGCCAGCAGTCCCGGGACAGGGGGCAAAGGCTACACCTTC. Translated, it gives CASSPGTGGKGYTF.

The gene calls are TRBV5-1 and TRBJ1-1; D is perhaps TRBD1 (6 bases). The CDR3 is 15 amino acids. Germline assignment: CDR1 SGHRS and CDR2 YFSETQ. V lost 3 bases to trimming and J lost 1 base, with 13 bases between them. The CDR3 DNA reads TGCGCCAGCAGCTACGGACAGCTAGGGAACACTGAAGCTTTCTTT. Translation gives CASSYGQLGNTEAFF.

The table lists this clone with a few counts. The chain couples TRBV5-4 to TRBJ2-7; 7 bases align to TRBD1. V trimming: 0 bases; J trimming: 4 bases; junction bases outside the gene matches: 7. The CDR3 has 15 residues. Germline V CDR1 and CDR2: SGHNT, YYREEE (reference sequence). For the CDR3, the DNA is TGTGCCAGCAGCTTGGTGTCAGGGGGAAGTTACGAGCAGTACTTC. Translating it yields CASSLVSGGSYEQYF.

The rearrangement uses TRBV18 and TRBJ2-5; D gene unclear. The length of the CDR3 is 13 residues. The germline V gene encodes CDR1 KGHSH and CDR2 LQKENI. The germline V and J ends were trimmed by 3 bases and 5 bases, with 10 bases remaining between them. CDR3 residues: CASSPISAETQYF. The CDR3 DNA follows: TGTGCCAGCTCACCCATTTCAGCGGAGACCCAGTACTTC.

The chain recombines TRBV5-1 with TRBJ2-5; 7 nucleotides line up with TRBD2. The germline V gene has CDR1 SGHRS and CDR2 YFSETQ. The CDR3 runs to 16 residues. The V segment lost 0 bases and the J segment 4 bases; nucleotides outside the gene matches: 9. The CDR3, as DNA: TGCGCCAGCAGCTTGGGAAGCGGGGTGGCCGGAGAGACCCAGTACTTC. This sequence encodes CASSLGSGVAGETQYF.

This clone was seen once. Sequence at one end of the junction differs from germline and may be a read error. The same CDR3 is also encoded by other DNA sequences in this sample. The chain recombines TRBV10-2 with TRBJ1-1, with TRBD1 identical over 11 bases. The CDR3 contains 15 residues. Germline V gene sequence: CDR1 WSHSY, CDR2 SAAADI. CDR3 bases: TGCGCCAGCAGTGGGGACAGGGGGATGAACACTGAAGCCTTCTTT. Translating gives CASSGDRGMNTEAFF.

The chain combines TRBV5-1 with TRBJ2-3; 9 bases are shared with TRBD2. V lost 3 bases to trimming and J lost 6 bases; unmatched junction nucleotides: 5. Germline V gene lookup returns CDR1 SGHRS and CDR2 YFSETQ. The CDR3 spans 14 residues. CDR3 bases: TGCGCCAGCAGCTGGGGACTAGCAAGTGATACGCAGTATTTT. It codes for CASSWGLASDTQYF.

This chain links TRBV5-1 with TRBJ1-6; D ambiguous. This CDR3 comprises 16 residues. Trimming pared 4 bases from V and 7 bases from J, leaving 18 bases between. The germline V gene has CDR1 SGHRS and CDR2 YFSETQ. DNA of the CDR3: TGCGCCAGCAGCCCCTTGGATGGACTCGGGAATTCACCCCTCCACTTT. Translation gives CASSPLDGLGNSPLHF.

This clone has just one count. The chain combines TRBV6-1 with TRBJ1-5, with D uncertain. The CDR3 has 15 amino acids. The V end lost 4 bases, the J end lost 3 bases, and 13 bases lay between the germline ends. From germline, CDR1 is MNHNS and CDR2 SASEGT. The CDR3 protein is CASSVVGVVNQPQHF. CDR3 nucleotides: TGTGCCAGCAGTGTAGTGGGAGTGGTCAATCAGCCCCAGCATTTT.

Only a few counts were recorded for this clone. The chain carries TRBV10-1 and TRBJ1-2, with D possibly being TRBD1 (6 bases). Germline CDR1 and CDR2: WNHNN and SYGVQD (reference sequence). The V and J ends lost 3 bases and 8 bases respectively, with 13 bases between them. The CDR3 runs to 13 residues. In DNA form, the CDR3 reads TGCGCCAGCAGTGAAGGAAGGACAGCCGGCTACACCTTC. This translates into CASSEGRTAGYTF.

The chain carries TRBV7-9 and TRBJ2-4; no clear D. CDR3 size: 15 residues. Trimming removed 5 bases at V and 1 base at J, with 12 bases between. Germline V lookup: CDR1 SEHNR, CDR2 FQNEAQ (reference sequence). The CDR3 DNA is TGTGCCAGCAGCCCCCGCGGTTCGGCCAAAAACATTCAGTACTTC. Residues: CASSPRGSAKNIQYF.

This clone was counted a few times. The CDR3 DNA is TGTGCCAGCGGCGGCGGTCCTGACACTGAAGCTTTCTTT. The encoded protein is CASGGGPDTEAFF. V usage is TRBV2 and J usage is TRBJ1-1, with D unclear. This CDR3 has 13 residues. Trimming stripped 8 bases from V and 3 bases from J, with 13 bases between. CDR1 is SNHLY, CDR2 FYNNEI, per germline.

The J gene is TRBJ1-5, the V gene TRBV19; D unclear. Trimming left V 3 bases short and J 8 bases short, with 14 bases between. From germline, CDR1 is LNHDA and CDR2 SQIVND (reference sequence). CDR3 length: 14 amino acids. In nucleotides, the CDR3 is TGTGCCAGTAGTATGAGTTCCCTTTATGAGCCCCAGCATTTT. Its translation: CASSMSSLYEPQHF.

The chain uses TRBV6-5 and TRBJ2-1; TRBD2 aligns across 10 bases. There are 15 residues in the CDR3. V shed 6 bases, J shed 8 bases, and the junction held 10 bases outside the gene matches. CDR1 MNHEY and CDR2 SVGAGI come from the germline V gene. The DNA of the CDR3 is TGTGCCAGCAGACCGGGCGCTAGCGGGAGTCATGAGCAGTTCTTC. It translates to CASRPGASGSHEQFF.

The chain is built from TRBV2 and TRBJ2-2; D gene ambiguous. This CDR3 is built from 13 residues. From germline, CDR1 is SNHLY and CDR2 FYNNEI. V lost 6 bases and J 4 bases, leaving 9 bases between the germline ends. Written as DNA, the CDR3 is TGTGCCAGCAGAGGAGCCAGCACCGGGGAGCTGTTTTTT. This codes for CASRGASTGELFF.

The V and J genes are TRBV27 and TRBJ2-2, with D possibly TRBD2 on 5 matching bases. The CDR3 loop spans 14 amino acids. V gave up 7 bases and J gave up 5 bases, with 14 bases separating them. The V gene's germline CDR1 is MNHEY and CDR2 SMNVEV (reference sequence). Here the CDR3 DNA reads TGTGCCAGCAAAACGGCGGGTCGGACCGGGGAGCTGTTTTTT. Translated, it gives CASKTAGRTGELFF.

The J gene is TRBJ1-4, the V gene TRBV7-2; D possibly corresponds to TRBD1 (6 bases). V dropped 1 base and J dropped 1 base, with 13 bases sitting between them. CDR1 is SGHTA, CDR2 FQGNSA, per germline. CDR3 length equals 17 residues. The CDR3 sequence: CASSLVGQGRTNEKLFF. In DNA form, the CDR3 reads TGTGCCAGCAGCTTAGTTGGGCAGGGGAGAACTAATGAAAAACTGTTTTTT.

The rearrangement uses TRBV27 and TRBJ2-2, with TRBD2 identical over 9 bases. In germline, CDR1 is MNHEY, CDR2 SMNVEV (reference sequence). The CDR3 length is 15 residues. The ends lost 5 bases at V and 1 base at J; junction bases unmatched: 2. This chain's CDR3 is CASSSSGRNTGELFF. In nucleotides, the CDR3 is TGTGCCAGCAGTAGTAGCGGGAGGAACACCGGGGAGCTGTTTTTT.